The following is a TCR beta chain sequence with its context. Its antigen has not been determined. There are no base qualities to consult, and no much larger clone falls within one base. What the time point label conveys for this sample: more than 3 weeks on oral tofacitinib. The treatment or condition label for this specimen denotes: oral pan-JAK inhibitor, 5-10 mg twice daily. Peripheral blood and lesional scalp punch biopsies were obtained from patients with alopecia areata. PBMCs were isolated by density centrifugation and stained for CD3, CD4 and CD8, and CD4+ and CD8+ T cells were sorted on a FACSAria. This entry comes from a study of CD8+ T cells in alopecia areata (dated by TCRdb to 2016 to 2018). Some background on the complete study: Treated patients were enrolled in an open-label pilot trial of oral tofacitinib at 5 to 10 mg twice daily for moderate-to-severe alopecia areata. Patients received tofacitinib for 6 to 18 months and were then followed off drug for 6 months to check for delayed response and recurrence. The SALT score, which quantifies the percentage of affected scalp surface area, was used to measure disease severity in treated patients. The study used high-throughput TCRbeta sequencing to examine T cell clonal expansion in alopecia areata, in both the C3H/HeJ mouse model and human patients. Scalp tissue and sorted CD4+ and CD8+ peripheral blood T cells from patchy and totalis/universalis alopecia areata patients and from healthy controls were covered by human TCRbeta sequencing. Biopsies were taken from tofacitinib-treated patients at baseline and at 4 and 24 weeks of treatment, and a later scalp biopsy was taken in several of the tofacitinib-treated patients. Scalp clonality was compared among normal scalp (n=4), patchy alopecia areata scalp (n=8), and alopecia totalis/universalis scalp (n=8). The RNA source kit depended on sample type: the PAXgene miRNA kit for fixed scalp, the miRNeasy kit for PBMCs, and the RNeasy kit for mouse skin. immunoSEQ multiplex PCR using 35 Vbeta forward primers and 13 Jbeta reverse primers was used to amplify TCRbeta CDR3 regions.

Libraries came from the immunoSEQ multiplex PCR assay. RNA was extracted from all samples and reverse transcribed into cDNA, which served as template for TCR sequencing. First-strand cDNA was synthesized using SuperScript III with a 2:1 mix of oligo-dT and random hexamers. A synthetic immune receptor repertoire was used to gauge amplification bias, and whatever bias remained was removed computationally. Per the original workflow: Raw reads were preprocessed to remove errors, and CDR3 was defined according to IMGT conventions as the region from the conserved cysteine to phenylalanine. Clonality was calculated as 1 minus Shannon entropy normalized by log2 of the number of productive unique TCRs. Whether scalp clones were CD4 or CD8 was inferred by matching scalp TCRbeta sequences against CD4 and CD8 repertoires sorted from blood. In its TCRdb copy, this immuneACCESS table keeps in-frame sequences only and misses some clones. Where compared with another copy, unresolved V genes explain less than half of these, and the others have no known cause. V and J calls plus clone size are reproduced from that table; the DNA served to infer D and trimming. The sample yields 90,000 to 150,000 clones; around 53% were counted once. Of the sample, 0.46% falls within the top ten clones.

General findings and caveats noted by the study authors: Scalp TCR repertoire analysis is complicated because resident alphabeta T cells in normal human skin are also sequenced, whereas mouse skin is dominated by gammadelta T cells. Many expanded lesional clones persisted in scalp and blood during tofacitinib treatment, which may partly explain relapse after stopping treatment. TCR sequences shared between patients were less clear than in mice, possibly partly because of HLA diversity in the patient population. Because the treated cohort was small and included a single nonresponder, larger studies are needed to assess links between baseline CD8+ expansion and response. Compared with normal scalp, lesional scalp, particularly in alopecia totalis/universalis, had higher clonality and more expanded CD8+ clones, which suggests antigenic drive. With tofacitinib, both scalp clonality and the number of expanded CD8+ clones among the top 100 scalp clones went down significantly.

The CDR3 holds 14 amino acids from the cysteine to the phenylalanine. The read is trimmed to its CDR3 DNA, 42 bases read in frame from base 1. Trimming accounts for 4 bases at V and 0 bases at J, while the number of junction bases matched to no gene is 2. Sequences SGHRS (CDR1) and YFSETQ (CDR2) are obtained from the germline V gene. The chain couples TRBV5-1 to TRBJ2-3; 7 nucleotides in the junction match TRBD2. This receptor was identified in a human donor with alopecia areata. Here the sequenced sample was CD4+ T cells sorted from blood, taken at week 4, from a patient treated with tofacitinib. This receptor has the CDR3 CASSPGRSTDTQYF. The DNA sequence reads TGCGCCAGCAGCCCCGGGAGGAGCACAGATACGCAGTATTTT.